One sample yielded the 32 T cell receptor beta chains listed below, sequenced in a study of multiple sclerosis patients with progressive multifocal leukoencephalopathy. Specified time point: time of PML onset. Assay used: immunoSEQ multiplex PCR; TCRdb lists only in-frame clones, some missing. Of more than 30,000 clones listed, around 90% are singletons. The sample was PBMCs, taken from a patient treated with natalizumab. The source is a woman aged 40 to 55 with progressive multifocal leukoencephalopathy.

The chain uses TRBV6-1 and TRBJ1-1; tentatively, D is TRBD1 (6 bases). The V end lost 6 bases, the J end lost 5 bases, and 19 bases lay between the germline ends. CDR3 length: 15 residues. CDR1 and CDR2 (germline): MNHNS, SASEGT. CDR3 DNA: TGTGCCAGCAGCCCAACTCAAACAGGGATAACTGAAGCTTTCTTT. Its protein product is CASSPTQTGITEAFF.

This rearrangement joins TRBV7-2 to TRBJ1-6; no definite D call. CDR3 size: 13 residues. V lost 1 base to trimming and J lost 7 bases, with 5 bases between them. CDR1 is SGHTA, CDR2 FQGNSA, per germline. The CDR3 DNA reads TGTGCCAGCAGCTTAGGGGCAAATTCACCCCTCCACTTT. This encodes CASSLGANSPLHF.

This clone is a singleton in its sample. The chain joins TRBV6-5 to TRBJ2-7; D call uncertain. Germline loops: CDR1 MNHEY, CDR2 SVGAGI. This CDR3 has 14 amino acids. Trimming stripped 2 bases from V and 6 bases from J, with 14 bases between. CDR3 region: CASSYVDRSFEQYF. CDR3 coding DNA: TGTGCCAGCAGTTACGTAGATCGTTCGTTCGAGCAGTACTTC.

This rearrangement joins TRBV2 to TRBJ1-5; D is unclear. The V gene lost 4 bases and the J gene lost 3 bases, with 10 bases spanning the gap. The length of the CDR3 is 14 residues. CDR1 is SNHLY, CDR2 FYNNEI, per germline. CDR3 residues: CASSGRQVNQPQHF. The CDR3 coding sequence is TGTGCCAGCAGTGGGCGGCAGGTCAATCAGCCCCAGCATTTT.

This sequence joins TRBV2 and TRBJ2-1, with 8 bases fitting TRBD1. V gave up 4 bases and J gave up 10 bases; unmatched junction bases: 12. Germline CDR1 reads SNHLY; CDR2 reads FYNNEI. The CDR3 is 15 residues long. CDR3 protein: CASSAGGLARREQFF. Written as DNA, the CDR3 is TGTGCCAGCAGTGCAGGGGGCCTTGCCCGCCGGGAGCAGTTCTTC. Variable domain in full (rest from reference TRBV2 and TRBJ2-1): EPEVTQTPSHQVTQMGQEVILRCVPISNHLYFYWYRQILGQKVEFLVSFYNNEISEKSEIFDDQFSVERPDGSNFTLKIRSTKLEDSAMYFCASSAGGLARREQFFGPGTRLTVL.

This clone was seen a few times. The chain carries TRBV11-3 and TRBJ2-7; 8 bases align to TRBD2. J lost 5 bases, V lost 0 bases, and 3 bases had no gene match. Germline values: CDR1 SGHNT, CDR2 YENEEA. The CDR3 has 14 residues. This CDR3 reads CASSLEGLGDEQYF. CDR3 DNA: TGTGCCAGCAGCTTAGAGGGACTAGGGGACGAGCAGTACTTC. Full variable domain (rest looked up from reference TRBV11-3 and TRBJ2-7): EAGVVQSPRYKIIEKKQPVAFWCNPISGHNTLYWYLQNLGQGPELLIRYENEEAVDDSQLPKDRFSAERLKGVDSTLKIQPAELGDSAVYLCASSLEGLGDEQYFGPGTRLTVT.

In its sample, this clone was seen a few times. V is TRBV27 and J is TRBJ1-2, with TRBD1 matching 10 bases. CDR3 length: 16 residues. Germline CDR1 and CDR2: MNHEY and SMNVEV (reference sequence). V lost 4 bases and J lost 5; bases outside the gene matches: 10. For the CDR3, the DNA is TGTGCCAGCAGTTATGTAAGGACAGGGGGTGGATATGGCTACACCTTC. Protein: CASSYVRTGGGYGYTF.

J is TRBJ1-5 and V is TRBV7-2; D ambiguous. Trimming left V 2 bases short and J 7 bases short, with 12 bases between. The CDR3 is 14 residues long. Germline V gives CDR1 SGHTA, CDR2 FQGNSA. The CDR3 is CASSLSSVGQPQHF. CDR3 coding DNA: TGTGCCAGCAGCTTATCGTCAGTTGGACAGCCCCAGCATTTT. Drawing the rest from reference TRBV7-2 and TRBJ1-5, the complete variable domain is GAGVSQSPSNKVTEKGKDVELRCDPISGHTALYWYRQSLGQGLEFLIYFQGNSAPDKSGLPSDRFSAERTGGSVSTLTIQRTQQEDSAVYLCASSLSSVGQPQHFGDGTRLSIL.

This clone showed up just once. J is TRBJ1-3 and V is TRBV6-1, with 7 bases aligning to TRBD1. Germline V lookup: CDR1 MNHNS, CDR2 SASEGT. CDR3 length: 15 residues. V lost 6 bases to trimming and J lost 6 bases; unmatched junction nucleotides: 11. Here the CDR3 reads CASSPSGTDLNTIYF. Here the CDR3 DNA reads TGTGCCAGCAGCCCATCCGGGACAGATTTAAACACCATATATTTT.

This chain uses TRBV27 with TRBJ1-1, with 8 bases lining up with TRBD1. J gave up 4 bases and V 2 bases, and 3 bases lay outside the gene matches. CDR1 MNHEY and CDR2 SMNVEV come from the germline V gene (reference sequence). This CDR3 has 14 amino acids. As DNA, the CDR3 is TGTGCCAGCAGTTTAGGGACAGGCGGCACTGAAGCTTTCTTT. Its translation is CASSLGTGGTEAFF.

The chain employs TRBV19 and TRBJ2-6, with D possibly being TRBD1 (6 bases). The CDR3 has 15 amino acids. V dropped 4 bases and J dropped 9 bases, with 16 bases sitting between them. Germline CDR1 LNHDA, CDR2 SQIVND (reference sequence). The CDR3 nucleotides read TGTGCCAGTAGTACCAACAGGGTTGAGGTCAACGTCCTGACTTTC. Its translation is CASSTNRVEVNVLTF.

This chain uses TRBV7-3 with TRBJ2-3; maybe TRBD2 (5 bases). The V end lost 5 bases, the J end lost 0 bases, and 24 bases lay between the germline ends. The CDR3 spans 19 residues. In germline, CDR1 is SGHTA, CDR2 FQGTGA. In nucleotides, the CDR3 is TGTGCCAGCAGCCTTATATCCCCCTTGGATAGCGTCAGCACAGATACGCAGTATTTT. Translating gives CASSLISPLDSVSTDTQYF.

The J gene is TRBJ1-1, the V gene TRBV6-5; 7 positions match TRBD1. The CDR3 contains 13 residues. The V segment lost 5 bases and the J segment 7 bases; nucleotides outside the gene matches: 7. Germline V gives CDR1 MNHEY, CDR2 SVGAGI. The CDR3 here is CASSPQGTREAFF. The CDR3 coding sequence is TGTGCCAGCAGTCCACAGGGGACCCGTGAAGCTTTCTTT.

The rearrangement joins TRBV7-7 to TRBJ2-2, with D perhaps given as TRBD1 or TRBD2 (5 bases each). There are 14 residues in the CDR3. V was shortened by 5 bases and J by 1 base, with 8 bases between the two germline ends. The germline gives CDR1 SSHAT, CDR2 FNYEAQ (reference sequence). The DNA for the CDR3 is TGTGCCAGCAGCACGGGACGGAACACCGGGGAGCTGTTTTTT. Translating gives CASSTGRNTGELFF.

This clone was recorded only once. V is TRBV2 and J is TRBJ2-7, with D possibly being TRBD1 or TRBD2 (5 bases each). V dropped 8 bases and J dropped 1 base, with 15 bases sitting between them. The CDR3 loop spans 14 amino acids. Looked up from germline, CDR1 is SNHLY and CDR2 is FYNNEI. CDR3 DNA: TGTGCCAGCTCCTTGTTAGGGGAGTCCTACGAGCAGTACTTC. Amino acid sequence: CASSLLGESYEQYF.

The rearrangement links TRBV6-6 to TRBJ2-1; no reliable D call. The CDR3 runs to 15 residues. Between the trimmed V and J ends, which lost 5 bases and 5 bases, there was a span of 16 bases. Germline V gene sequence: CDR1 MNHNY, CDR2 SVGAGI (reference sequence). The CDR3 region is CASSLLLGSNNEQFF. The CDR3 bases are TGTGCCAGCAGTCTACTTCTGGGTTCAAACAATGAGCAGTTCTTC.

This clone was recorded only once. This chain connects TRBV4-3 to TRBJ2-7; TRBD1 matches at 8 bases. V was pared by 0 bases and J by 2 bases, with 6 bases of the junction left unmatched. This CDR3 spans 16 amino acids. Germline CDR1 LGHNA, CDR2 YSLEER. The CDR3, as DNA: TGCGCCAGCAGCCAAGAACCCCACAGGGGGACCTACGAGCAGTACTTC. Protein sequence: CASSQEPHRGTYEQYF.

CDR3 DNA: TGTGCCAGCAGCTTTCCCGGGGCCGCGAACACTGAAGCTTTCTTT. Amino acids: CASSFPGAANTEAFF. This chain connects TRBV7-9 to TRBJ1-1; TRBD1 might be the D (5 bases). With 3 bases removed from V and 1 base from J, the gap between germline ends came to 12 bases. The CDR3 loop spans 15 amino acids. CDR1 and CDR2 from the germline V gene are SEHNR and FQNEAQ (reference sequence).

The rearrangement uses TRBV19 and TRBJ1-1; D may be TRBD1 (5 bases). The germline V gene has CDR1 LNHDA and CDR2 SQIVND (reference sequence). The CDR3 sequence is 13 residues long. Trimming took off 3 bases at V and 4 bases at J, with 9 bases between the two ends. The CDR3: CASSMGGSTEAFF. CDR3 coding DNA: TGTGCCAGTAGTATGGGGGGGAGCACTGAAGCTTTCTTT.

The chain is built from TRBV7-2 and TRBJ2-2; 8 nucleotides match TRBD1. V was clipped by 4 bases and J by 1 base; unmatched bases: 5. The CDR3 sequence is 16 residues long. Germline CDR1 SGHTA, CDR2 FQGNSA. The CDR3 protein is CASSSTGTGNTGELFF. The CDR3 bases are TGTGCCAGCAGCTCCACCGGGACAGGGAACACCGGGGAGCTGTTTTTT.

V usage is TRBV19 and J usage is TRBJ1-1; 7 positions agree with TRBD1. This CDR3 has 15 residues. Germline trimming cut 4 bases from V and 7 bases from J; bases unmatched to any gene: 12. CDR1 LNHDA and CDR2 SQIVND come from the germline V gene (reference sequence). The CDR3 nucleotides read TGTGCCAGTAGTAGTATCGACAGGGACCAGAATGAAGCTTTCTTT. Protein: CASSSIDRDQNEAFF.

The chain links TRBV19 to TRBJ2-7, with TRBD2 matching over 7 bases. The CDR3 runs to 16 residues. Germline assignment: CDR1 LNHDA and CDR2 SQIVND (reference sequence). With V trimmed by 7 bases and J by 0 bases, 12 bases remained unmatched. In DNA form, the CDR3 reads TGTGCCAGTACCGCTTTCTCTGGCGGGAGCTCCTACGAGCAGTACTTC. Translation gives CASTAFSGGSSYEQYF.

This clone showed up just once. The chain couples TRBV5-1 to TRBJ2-7; possibly TRBD1 or TRBD2 for D (5 bases each). Germline loops: CDR1 SGHRS, CDR2 YFSETQ. Trimming left V 3 bases short and J 4 bases short, with 8 bases between. This CDR3 is 12 amino acids long. CDR3 nucleotides: TGCGCCAGCAGCTGGGACGGTTACGAGCAGTACTTC. This codes for CASSWDGYEQYF.

The chain uses TRBV19 and TRBJ1-4, with D maybe TRBD1 (5 bases). This CDR3 is built from 14 residues. Trimming removed 4 bases at V and 8 bases at J, with 14 bases between. Looked up from germline, CDR1 is LNHDA and CDR2 is SQIVND (reference sequence). The CDR3 DNA follows: TGTGCCAGTAGTACAGGGAGCAATGGGGAAAAACTGTTTTTT. Amino acids: CASSTGSNGEKLFF. Full variable domain (missing parts from reference TRBV19 and TRBJ1-4): DGGITQSPKYLFRKEGQNVTLSCEQNLNHDAMYWYRQDPGQGLRLIYYSQIVNDFQKGDIAEGYSVSREKKESFPLTVTSAQKNPTAFYLCASSTGSNGEKLFFGSGTQLSVL.

This chain links TRBV11-2 with TRBJ2-5; D is unresolved. Near its end, the DNA agrees better with TRBJ2-7, so the J call may be wrong. This CDR3 has 13 residues. Germline values: CDR1 SGHAT, CDR2 FQNNGV. The CDR3 sequence: CASSQSPVREQYF. As DNA, the CDR3 is TGTGCCAGCAGCCAATCGCCAGTCCGCGAGCAGTACTTC.

The chain is built from TRBV7-9 and TRBJ1-1; weak D call: TRBD1 (5 bases). V was trimmed by 4 bases and J by 5 bases, leaving 17 bases between them. From germline, CDR1 is SEHNR and CDR2 FQNEAQ (reference sequence). This CDR3 region has 15 residues. CDR3 DNA: TGTGCCAGCAGCTCCGGATTGTCGGGGGTGACTGAAGCTTTCTTT. Protein product: CASSSGLSGVTEAFF.

The chain recombines TRBV11-2 with TRBJ1-5, with D unclear. CDR3 length equals 12 residues. Germline V CDR1 and CDR2: SGHAT, FQNNGV. The V end was cut by 3 bases, the J end by 6 bases, with 6 bases between. CDR3 protein: CASSLSGQPQHF. Here the CDR3 DNA reads TGTGCCAGCAGCTTGTCGGGTCAGCCCCAGCATTTT.

This clone occurred once. V gene TRBV5-6 combines with J gene TRBJ1-1; tentatively, D is TRBD1 (5 bases). The germline V gene encodes CDR1 SGHDT and CDR2 YYEEEE. This CDR3 region has 15 residues. Trimming removed 0 bases at V and 0 bases at J, with 9 bases between. The chain's CDR3 is CASSLAGTMNTEAFF. The CDR3, as DNA: TGTGCCAGCAGCTTGGCCGGGACGATGAACACTGAAGCTTTCTTT.

The chain is built from TRBV27 and TRBJ2-2; TRBD1 matches 9 bases. The CDR3 sequence is 19 residues long. Germline V lookup: CDR1 MNHEY, CDR2 SMNVEV (reference sequence). Trimming cost V 2 bases and J 5 bases; bases outside gene matches: 15. This CDR3 is CASSLRGSQGALWTGELFF. CDR3 bases: TGTGCCAGCAGTTTAAGGGGATCACAGGGGGCGCTTTGGACCGGGGAGCTGTTTTTT.

The chain recombines TRBV7-6 with TRBJ2-3; 13 bases map to TRBD2. The CDR3 consists of 17 residues. V trimming: 5 bases; J trimming: 7 bases; junction bases outside the gene matches: 12. Germline CDR1 and CDR2: SGHVS and FNYEAQ. The CDR3 coding sequence is TGTGCCAGCAGCCCAACCCTACTAGCGGGGGGGCGCAATACGCAGTATTTT. This translates into CASSPTLLAGGRNTQYF.

This clone was seen a single time. The V and J genes are TRBV6-1 and TRBJ1-1, with a possible D match to TRBD1 (6 bases). The germline CDR1 and CDR2 sequences are MNHNS and SASEGT. Trimming cost V 4 bases and J 4 bases, with 16 bases left between them. CDR3 size: 15 residues. The DNA of the CDR3 is TGTGCCAGCAGTGGTGGACAGCCCGGGGGCACTGAAGCTTTCTTT. It translates to CASSGGQPGGTEAFF.

V usage is TRBV9 and J usage is TRBJ1-4; 10 bases match TRBD1. Germline CDR1 SGDLS, CDR2 YYNGEE. The CDR3 consists of 15 residues. Losses at the gene ends were 0 bases for V and 8 bases for J; bases not matched to a gene: 4. The CDR3, as DNA: TGTGCCAGCAGCGTAGCCGGGACAGGGGAAGAAAAACTGTTTTTT. Translating it yields CASSVAGTGEEKLFF.